The 25 T cell receptor beta chains below were found in one sample sequenced in a study of regulatory T cells in long-lasting Graves disease. Time point noted: newly diagnosed GD, antithyroid drugs for less than 3 months. PBMCs were the source of the RNA used for TCR sequencing. To make TCR beta libraries, researchers used iRepertoire HTBI primers and Arm-PCR of CDR3 regions. Using its own MiXCR run on the multiplex PCR reads, TCRdb lists one record per CDR3 protein. Of approximately 540,000 distinct CDR3 sequences listed, around 11% were seen once; the top ten hold over 7%. These records were also assigned to another study, of T cells in Graves' hyperthyroidism and ophthalmopathy.

Sequences were derived from peripheral blood mononuclear cells (PBMCs), sampled at new diagnosis, from a patient treated with antithyroid drugs. These receptors originate from a woman between 25 and 40 years old with Graves disease.

This clonotype was seen a few times. The chain combines TRBV19 with TRBJ2-7; 10 bases map to TRBD2. V trimming: 7 bases; J trimming: 1 base; junction bases outside the gene matches: 7. Germline V gives CDR1 LNHDA, CDR2 SQIVND (reference sequence). The CDR3 sequence is 15 residues long. CDR3: CASILGLAASYEQYF. In DNA, the CDR3 is TGTGCCAGTATCCTCGGACTAGCGGCGTCCTACGAGCAGTACTTC.

This clonotype appeared a single time. The CDR3 DNA reads TGTGCCAGCAGGTCTCGGAGCGGGAGGGCCGACTACAATGAGCAGTTCTTC. Translating it yields CASRSRSGRADYNEQFF. The chain has TRBV12-3 or TRBV12-4 and TRBJ2-1; TRBD2 aligns across 10 bases. V was pared by 6 bases and J by 3 bases, with 11 bases of the junction left unmatched. The CDR3 length is 17 residues.

This clonotype was observed at least ten times. The chain combines TRBV20-1 with TRBJ2-1; no clear D. Germline V CDR1 and CDR2: DFQATT, SNEGSKA (reference sequence). Between the trimmed V and J ends, which lost 0 bases and 2 bases, there was a span of 8 bases. This CDR3 is 14 amino acids long. The CDR3 loop is CSARDSLTYNEQFF. DNA of the CDR3: TGCAGTGCTAGAGATTCACTCACCTACAATGAGCAGTTCTTC.

The V gene is TRBV5-1, the J gene TRBJ1-1; D remains unclear. CDR1 is SGHRS, CDR2 YFSETQ, per germline. Trimming left V 3 bases short and J 0 bases short, with 6 bases between. The CDR3 extends over 13 amino acids. The CDR3 DNA is TGCGCCAGCAGCTCGGACGTGAACACTGAAGCTTTCTTT. Translation: CASSSDVNTEAFF.

This clonotype was found many times. V gene TRBV2 combines with J gene TRBJ2-7, with TRBD2 matching over 13 bases. This CDR3 is 16 amino acids long. The V and J ends lost 6 bases and 6 bases, in that order; junction bases with no gene match: 11. CDR1 is SNHLY and CDR2 is FYNNEI in the germline V gene. The CDR3 nucleotides read TGTGCCAGCAGCGCCCGACTAGCGGGAGGTTCCCTCGAGCAGTACTTC. Translating gives CASSARLAGGSLEQYF.

In its sample, this clonotype was seen once. The chain carries TRBV13 and TRBJ1-2; 8 bases line up with TRBD1. The germline gives CDR1 PRHDT, CDR2 FYEKMQ (reference sequence). The CDR3 totals 14 residues. The J segment lost 7 bases and the V segment lost 5 bases, leaving 9 bases of the junction unmatched. The CDR3 loop is CASSLPTTGAGYTF. CDR3 sequence (DNA): TGTGCCAGCAGCCTCCCAACGACAGGGGCTGGCTACACCTTC.

This clonotype came up many times. The chain links TRBV4-1 to TRBJ2-7, with 9 positions matching TRBD1. The CDR3 consists of 15 residues. Germline CDR1 is MGHRA and CDR2 is YSYEKL. After removal of 5 bases from V and 3 bases from J, the junction contained 8 bases not matched to a gene. Here the CDR3 DNA reads TGCGCCAGCAGCTCGCCCGGGACAGGGCACTACGAGCAGTACTTC. Protein: CASSSPGTGHYEQYF.

CDR3 DNA: TGTGCCAGCAGTGCGACAGGGGGCAGTGGAGCTTTCTTT. Its protein is CASSATGGSGAFF. This rearrangement joins TRBV2 to TRBJ1-1, with TRBD1 identical over 10 bases. Germline values: CDR1 SNHLY, CDR2 FYNNEI. The V segment lost 4 bases and the J segment 10 bases; nucleotides outside the gene matches: 6. The CDR3 extends over 13 amino acids.

This clonotype was counted only a few times. This chain links TRBV2 with TRBJ1-6, with no clear D. The CDR3 has 13 residues. CDR1 SNHLY and CDR2 FYNNEI come from the germline V gene. The germline V and J ends were trimmed by 7 bases and 8 bases, with 12 bases remaining between them. CDR3 nucleotide sequence: TGTGCCAGCAACTGGGAGGCGGATTCACCCCTCCACTTT. Translation gives CASNWEADSPLHF.

The V gene is TRBV12-3 or TRBV12-4, the J gene TRBJ1-2; unclear D gene. The CDR3 has 13 residues. Deletions cut 7 bases from V and 3 bases from J, with 12 bases between. CDR3 in DNA: TGTGCCAGCACCCTAGCAGGAGACTATGGCTACACCTTC. Translated, it gives CASTLAGDYGYTF.

There are a few counts of this clonotype. V usage is TRBV2 and J usage is TRBJ2-1; D call uncertain. Trimming removed 8 bases from V and 8 bases from J, with 13 bases in between. The CDR3 totals 12 residues. Per germline, CDR1 SNHLY and CDR2 FYNNEI. The CDR3 nucleotides read TGTGCCAGCGTGAGATCTAGATATGAGCAGTTCTTC. Translating it yields CASVRSRYEQFF.

This clonotype was recorded at least ten times. CDR3 nucleotide sequence: TGTGCCAGCAGCTTACAACTAGCGGGAAACGAGCAGTACTTC. Its translation is CASSLQLAGNEQYF. V and J are TRBV11-1 and TRBJ2-7, with 10 bases identical to TRBD2. The CDR3 spans 14 residues. V shed 2 bases and J 5 bases; nucleotides not matched to a gene: 3. Germline lookup yields CDR1 SGHAT and CDR2 FQDESV (reference sequence).

Many counts were recorded for this clonotype. V is TRBV9 and J is TRBJ2-1; the D gene is possibly TRBD2 (5 bases). Judging by the DNA end, TRBJ2-5 fits better; the J call may be wrong. The CDR3 length is 15 residues. In germline, CDR1 is SGDLS, CDR2 YYNGEE. CDR3 region: CASSVSPGRGETQYF. The CDR3 DNA is TGTGCCAGCAGCGTATCCCCCGGACGAGGGGAGACCCAGTACTTC.

The chain uses TRBV7-9 and TRBJ2-1, with a possible D match to TRBD1 (6 bases). CDR1 and CDR2 from the germline V gene are SEHNR and FQNEAQ (reference sequence). V was clipped by 2 bases and J by 2 bases, with 10 bases between them. The CDR3 is 15 residues long. CDR3 in amino acids: CASSLRDTTYNEQFF. CDR3 DNA: TGTGCCAGCAGCTTACGGGACACTACCTACAATGAGCAGTTCTTC.

Many counts were recorded for this clonotype. This rearrangement joins TRBV6-5 to TRBJ2-3; D is possibly TRBD2 (5 bases). Germline CDR1 reads MNHEY; CDR2 reads SVGAGI. The CDR3 runs to 19 residues. V was cut by 0 bases and J by 2 bases, with 21 bases left in between. CDR3 nucleotides: TGTGCCAGCAGTTACTCGAGGGCGCGGAGGAGTAGCGCCACAGATACGCAGTATTTT. Translating gives CASSYSRARRSSATDTQYF.

The CDR3 DNA is TGTGCCAGCAGTTTCGGTAGGTGGCAGAGACCCTACGAGCAGTACTTC. This gives the protein CASSFGRWQRPYEQYF. The chain joins TRBV28 to TRBJ2-7; D unclear. With 3 bases removed from V and 2 bases from J, the gap between germline ends came to 17 bases. The germline V gene encodes CDR1 MDHEN and CDR2 SYDVKM. The CDR3 extends over 16 amino acids.

This clonotype was found a few times. This sequence joins TRBV7-3 and TRBJ2-5, with D possibly TRBD2 on 5 matching bases. In germline, CDR1 is SGHTA, CDR2 FQGTGA. The CDR3 spans 15 residues. V was trimmed by 2 bases and J by 3 bases, leaving 13 bases between them. The DNA for the CDR3 is TGTGCCAGCAGCTTACTAGGAGGAGGTAAAGAGACCCAGTACTTC. Amino acid sequence: CASSLLGGGKETQYF.

Of note for this clonotype: A junction end diverges from the germline sequence, so it may reflect a read error. The chain has TRBV5-4 and TRBJ2-7, with D possibly being TRBD1 (6 bases). CDR3 length: 16 amino acids. Germline CDR1 reads SGHNT; CDR2 reads YYREEE (reference sequence). The CDR3 reads CASSLDPQGSSYEQYF. In DNA, the CDR3 is TGTGCCAGCAGCCTGGACCCACAGGGATCATCCTACGAGCAGTACTTT.

Ten or more counts support this clonotype. The V gene is TRBV2, the J gene TRBJ2-5; TRBD1 matches at 8 bases. The CDR3 length is 14 residues. Germline V gene sequence: CDR1 SNHLY, CDR2 FYNNEI. Trimming took 6 bases from V and 2 from J; bases not matched to a gene: 5. CDR3 residues: CASSPWTGQETQYF. The CDR3 DNA is TGTGCCAGCAGCCCCTGGACAGGGCAAGAGACCCAGTACTTC.

Ten or more counts support this clonotype. This chain joins TRBV20-1 and TRBJ2-3, with D unclear. CDR3 length: 13 amino acids. Germline V gene data show CDR1 as DFQATT and CDR2 as SNEGSKA (reference sequence). The ends were cut back, 2 bases at V and 0 bases at J, with 6 bases in the middle. The CDR3 nucleotides are TGCAGTGCTAGACCAGGAAGCACAGATACGCAGTATTTT. Translation: CSARPGSTDTQYF.

The table lists this clonotype with many counts. V usage is TRBV3-1 and J usage is TRBJ2-1; 11 bases are shared with TRBD2. The trim removed 3 bases at V and 3 bases at J, leaving 1 base unmatched. CDR1 is LGHDT and CDR2 is YNNKEL in the germline V gene (reference sequence). The CDR3 totals 15 residues. CDR3: CASSHSGRGYNEQFF. DNA for the CDR3: TGTGCCAGCAGCCATAGCGGGAGGGGCTACAATGAGCAGTTCTTC.

This clonotype was seen ten or more times. V is TRBV5-6 and J is TRBJ2-7, with TRBD2 matching over 8 bases. Germline loops: CDR1 SGHDT, CDR2 YYEEEE. The V gene end was trimmed by 0 bases and the J gene end by 2 bases; junction bases not matched to a gene: 4. The CDR3 has 15 amino acids. The CDR3 protein is CASSLAGGRPYEQYF. For the CDR3, the DNA is TGTGCCAGCAGCTTGGCTGGCGGGAGGCCCTACGAGCAGTACTTC.

In this sample, this clonotype turned up a few times. The chain uses TRBV4-1 and TRBJ1-6; TRBD1 aligns across 8 bases. Germline values: CDR1 MGHRA, CDR2 YSYEKL. The CDR3 totals 15 residues. The V segment lost 1 base and the J segment 13 bases; nucleotides outside the gene matches: 9. CDR3 sequence: CASSQGPDRAPPLHF. The CDR3 DNA is TGCGCCAGCAGCCAAGGACCGGACAGGGCCCCTCCCCTCCACTTT.

As regards this clonotype: A read error is the likely source, as a far larger clone sits one nucleotide away. The genes are TRBV11-1 and TRBJ2-7; tentative D call: TRBD2 (6 bases). V was clipped by 2 bases and J by 7 bases, with 18 bases between them. CDR1 is SGHAT and CDR2 is FQDESV in the germline V gene (reference sequence). The CDR3 loop spans 15 amino acids. The CDR3 sequence is CASSLWGELDHEQYF. The CDR3 DNA sequence: TGTGCCAGCAGCTTATGGGGGGAGTTAGACCATGAGCAGTACTTC.

J is TRBJ1-5 and V is TRBV19; D possibly corresponds to TRBD1 (6 bases). V lost 6 bases, J lost 7 bases, and 22 bases lay in between. The CDR3 has 16 residues. In germline, CDR1 is LNHDA, CDR2 SQIVND (reference sequence). CDR3: CASRDQTLTGLQPQHF. Written as DNA, the CDR3 is TGTGCCAGTAGAGACCAGACGCTAACAGGGCTGCAGCCCCAGCATTTT.